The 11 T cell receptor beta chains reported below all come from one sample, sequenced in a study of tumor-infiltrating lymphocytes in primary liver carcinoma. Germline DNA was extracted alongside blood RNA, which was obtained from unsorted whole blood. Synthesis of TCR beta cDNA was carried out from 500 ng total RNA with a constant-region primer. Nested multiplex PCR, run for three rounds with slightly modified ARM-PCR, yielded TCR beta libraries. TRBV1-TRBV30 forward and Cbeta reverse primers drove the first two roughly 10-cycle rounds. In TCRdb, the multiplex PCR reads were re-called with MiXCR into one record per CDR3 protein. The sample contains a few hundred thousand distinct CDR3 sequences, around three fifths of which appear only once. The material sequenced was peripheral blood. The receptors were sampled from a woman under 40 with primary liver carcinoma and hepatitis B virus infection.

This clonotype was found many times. CDR3 nucleotide sequence: TGCAGCGTGCCCGGGACTAGCGGGAGGGCCGCCTACAATGAGCAGTTCTTC. It yields the protein CSVPGTSGRAAYNEQFF. This chain uses TRBV29-1 with TRBJ2-1; 16 bases fit TRBD2. The V segment lost 6 bases and the J segment 2 bases; nucleotides outside the gene matches: 7. Looked up from germline, CDR1 is SQVTM and CDR2 is ANQGSEA. This CDR3 region has 17 residues.

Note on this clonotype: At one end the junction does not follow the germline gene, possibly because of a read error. The CDR3 nucleotides are TGTGTCAGCAGCTTAGGTGATCCGGCGGTCTACGAGCAGTACTTC. Encoded protein: CVSSLGDPAVYEQYF. The rearrangement uses TRBV7-9 and TRBJ2-7; the D is unclear. CDR1 and CDR2 from the germline V gene are SEHNR and FQNEAQ (reference sequence). The CDR3 runs to 15 residues.

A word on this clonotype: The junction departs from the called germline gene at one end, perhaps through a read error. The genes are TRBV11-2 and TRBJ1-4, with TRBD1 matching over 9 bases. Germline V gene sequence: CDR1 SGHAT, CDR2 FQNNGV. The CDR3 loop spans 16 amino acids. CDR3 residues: CASTPNRQDRGEKLLF. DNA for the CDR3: TGTGCCAGCACCCCGAACCGTCAGGACAGGGGTGAAAAACTGCTTTTT.

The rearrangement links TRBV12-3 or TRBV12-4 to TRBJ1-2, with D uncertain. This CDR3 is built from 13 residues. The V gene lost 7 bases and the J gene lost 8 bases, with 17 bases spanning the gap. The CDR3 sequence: CASTSSSMVGYTF. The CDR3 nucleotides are TGTGCCAGCACGAGCTCAAGCATGGTGGGCTACACCTTC.

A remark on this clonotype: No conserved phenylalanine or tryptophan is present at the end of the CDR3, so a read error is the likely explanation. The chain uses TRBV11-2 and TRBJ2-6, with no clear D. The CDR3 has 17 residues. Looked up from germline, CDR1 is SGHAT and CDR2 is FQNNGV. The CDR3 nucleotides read TGCGCCAGCAGCTTAGGCCCCCGTCACTCTGGGGCCAACGTCCTGACTATC. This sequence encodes CASSLGPRHSGANVLTI.

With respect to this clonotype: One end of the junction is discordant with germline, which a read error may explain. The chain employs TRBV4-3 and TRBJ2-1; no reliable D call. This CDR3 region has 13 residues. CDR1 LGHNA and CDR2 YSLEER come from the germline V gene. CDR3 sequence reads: CANSQFRLGEQFF. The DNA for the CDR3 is TGCGCCAACAGCCAATTCAGGTTGGGTGAGCAGTTCTTC.

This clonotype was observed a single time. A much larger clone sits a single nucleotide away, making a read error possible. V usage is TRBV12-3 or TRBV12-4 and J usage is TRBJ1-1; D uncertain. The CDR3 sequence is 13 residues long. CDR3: CTSRPTENTEAFF. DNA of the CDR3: TGTACCAGCAGACCTACGGAGAACACTGAAGCTTTCTTT.

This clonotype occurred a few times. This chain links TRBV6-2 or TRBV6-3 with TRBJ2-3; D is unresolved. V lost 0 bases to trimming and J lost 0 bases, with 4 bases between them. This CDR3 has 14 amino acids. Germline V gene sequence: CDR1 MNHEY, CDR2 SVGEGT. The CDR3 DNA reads TGTGCCAGCAGTTACTCGGAGAGCACAGATACGCAGTATTTT. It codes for CASSYSESTDTQYF.

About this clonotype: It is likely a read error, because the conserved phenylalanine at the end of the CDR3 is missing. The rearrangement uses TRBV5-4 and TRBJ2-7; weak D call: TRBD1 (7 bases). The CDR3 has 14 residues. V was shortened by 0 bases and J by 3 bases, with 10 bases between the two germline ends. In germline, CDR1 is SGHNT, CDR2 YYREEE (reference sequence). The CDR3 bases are TGTGCCAGCAGCTTGGGACAGGGACTCTACGAGCAGTACCTC. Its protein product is CASSLGQGLYEQYL.

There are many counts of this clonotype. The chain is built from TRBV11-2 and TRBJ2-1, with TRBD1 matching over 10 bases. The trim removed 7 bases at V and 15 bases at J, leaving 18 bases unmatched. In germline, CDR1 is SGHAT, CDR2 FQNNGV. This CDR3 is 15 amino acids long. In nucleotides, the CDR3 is TGTGCCAGCAACACCCTGACAGGGGGCAGGGGGGATCGGTTCTTC. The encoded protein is CASNTLTGGRGDRFF.

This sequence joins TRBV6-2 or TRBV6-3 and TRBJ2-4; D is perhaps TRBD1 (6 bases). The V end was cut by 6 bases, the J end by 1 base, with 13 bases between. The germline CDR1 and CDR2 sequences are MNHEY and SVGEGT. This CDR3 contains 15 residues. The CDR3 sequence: CASRPTGKAKNIQYF. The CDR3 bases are TGTGCCAGCAGACCAACAGGGAAGGCCAAAAACATTCAGTACTTC.